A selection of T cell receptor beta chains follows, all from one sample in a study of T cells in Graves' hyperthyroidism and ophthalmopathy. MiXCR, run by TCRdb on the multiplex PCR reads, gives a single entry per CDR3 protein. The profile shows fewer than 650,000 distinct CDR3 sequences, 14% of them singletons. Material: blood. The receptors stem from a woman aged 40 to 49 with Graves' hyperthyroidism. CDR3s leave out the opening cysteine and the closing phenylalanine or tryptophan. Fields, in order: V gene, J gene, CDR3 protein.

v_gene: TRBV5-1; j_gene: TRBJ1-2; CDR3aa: ASSAGQGARIGYT
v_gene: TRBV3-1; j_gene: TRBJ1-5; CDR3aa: ASSQLSNEPQH
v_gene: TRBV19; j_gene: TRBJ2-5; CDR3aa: ASSMGQGGETQY
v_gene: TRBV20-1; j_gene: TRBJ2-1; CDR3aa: SARELPYNEQF
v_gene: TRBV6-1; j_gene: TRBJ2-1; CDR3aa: ASGEVRTGANEQF
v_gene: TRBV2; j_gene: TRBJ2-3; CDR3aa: ASSEFVSTDTQY
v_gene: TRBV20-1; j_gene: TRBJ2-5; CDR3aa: SAMGHEETQY
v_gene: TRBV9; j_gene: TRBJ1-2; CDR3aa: ASSPQSGLGNYGYT
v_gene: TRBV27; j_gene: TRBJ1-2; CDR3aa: ASSSLRGTGGGYT
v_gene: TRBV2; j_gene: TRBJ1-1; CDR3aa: ASSWNTEAF
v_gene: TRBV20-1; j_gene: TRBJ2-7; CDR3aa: SARDFSGRAVYEQY
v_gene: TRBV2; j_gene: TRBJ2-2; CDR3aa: ASSEKTGRNTGELF
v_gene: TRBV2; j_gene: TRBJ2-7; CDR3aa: ASSGRGGTGSYEQY
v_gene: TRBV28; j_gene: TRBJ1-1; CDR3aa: ASTASGTGATEAF
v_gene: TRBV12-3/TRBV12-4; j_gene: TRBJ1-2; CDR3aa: ASSFVGGYT
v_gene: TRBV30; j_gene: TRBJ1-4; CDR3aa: AWSVQAGGWKKLF
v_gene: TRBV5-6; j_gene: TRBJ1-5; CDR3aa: ASSIQSNQPQH
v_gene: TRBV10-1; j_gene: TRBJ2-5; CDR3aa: ASILDRETQY
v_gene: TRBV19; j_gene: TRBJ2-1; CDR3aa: ASSFHPGNEQF
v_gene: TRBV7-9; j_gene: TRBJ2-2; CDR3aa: ASSAPGLGAGELF
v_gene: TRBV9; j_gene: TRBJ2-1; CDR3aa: ASSVAGASSYNEQF
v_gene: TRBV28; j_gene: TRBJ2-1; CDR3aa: ASSPRTSGSVNSHEQF
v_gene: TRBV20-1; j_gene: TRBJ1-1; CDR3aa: SARPSQGITEAF
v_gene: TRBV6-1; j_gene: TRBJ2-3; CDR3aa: ASSEELGGGTDTQY
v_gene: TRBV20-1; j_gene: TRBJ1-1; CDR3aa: SADTGTGVPEAF
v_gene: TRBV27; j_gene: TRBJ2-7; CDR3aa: ASSRLTSGNAYEQY
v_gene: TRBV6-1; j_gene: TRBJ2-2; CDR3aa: ASSEVGAGELF
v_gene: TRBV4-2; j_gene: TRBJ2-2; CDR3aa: ASSQVSGLGDTGELF
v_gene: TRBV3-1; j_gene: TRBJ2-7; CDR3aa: ASSQGTSGTEEQY
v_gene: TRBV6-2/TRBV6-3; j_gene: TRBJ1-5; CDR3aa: ASSYLAGLGNQPQH
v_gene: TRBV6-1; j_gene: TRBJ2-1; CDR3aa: AGTAGVSYNEQF
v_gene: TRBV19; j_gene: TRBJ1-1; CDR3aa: ASKEEDRNTEAF
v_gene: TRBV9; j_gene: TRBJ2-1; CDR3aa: ASSPRKVAGIAYNEQF
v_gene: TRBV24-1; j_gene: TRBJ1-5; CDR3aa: ATSDNRAYRNQPQH
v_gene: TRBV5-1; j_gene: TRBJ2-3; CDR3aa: ASSLMRGVSVGSDTDTQY
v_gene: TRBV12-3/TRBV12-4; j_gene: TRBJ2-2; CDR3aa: ASRTSRSRGLNTGELF
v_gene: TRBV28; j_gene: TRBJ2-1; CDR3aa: ASRGEMISYNEQL
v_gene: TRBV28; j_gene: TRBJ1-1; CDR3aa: ASTHSWNTEAF
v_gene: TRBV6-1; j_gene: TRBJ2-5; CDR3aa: ASSATSGLKETQY
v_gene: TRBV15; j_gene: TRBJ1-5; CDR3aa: ATSTVTNQPQH
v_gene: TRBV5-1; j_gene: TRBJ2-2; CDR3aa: ASSLGLVGWSGELF
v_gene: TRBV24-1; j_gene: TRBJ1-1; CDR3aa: TTSDYRGTEAF
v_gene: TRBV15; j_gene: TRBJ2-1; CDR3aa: ATSRDPMGSADNGQF
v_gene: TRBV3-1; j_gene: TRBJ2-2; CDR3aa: ASSQEGLAGGGTGELF
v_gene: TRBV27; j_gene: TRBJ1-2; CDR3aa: ASSLRVGYGFT
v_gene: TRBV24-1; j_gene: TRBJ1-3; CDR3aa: ATSDSGSGNTIY
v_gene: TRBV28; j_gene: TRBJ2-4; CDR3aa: ASSQGAKNIQY
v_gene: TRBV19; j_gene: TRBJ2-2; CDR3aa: ASSPQTSGRRTGELF
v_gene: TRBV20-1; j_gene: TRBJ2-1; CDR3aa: SAPGTSRLSSYNEQF
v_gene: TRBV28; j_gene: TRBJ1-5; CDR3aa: ASSLSRAGDNLNQPQH
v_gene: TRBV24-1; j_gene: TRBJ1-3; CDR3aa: ATSDSRGSGNTIY
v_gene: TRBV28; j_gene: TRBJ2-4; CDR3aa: ASSGGGKTKNIQY